One sample yielded the 2 T cell receptor beta chains listed below, sequenced in a study of T cell responses to AZD1222 COVID-19 vaccine. The assay was immunoSEQ multiplex PCR, and TCRdb's table has in-frame clones only and misses some. Of approximately 89,000 clones listed, about 90% were seen once; the top ten hold around a tenth. The sample consisted of peripheral blood, taken 28 days after the second AZD1222 dose. These receptors all come from an adult who received the AZD1222 COVID-19 vaccine.

The chain is built from TRBV5-6 and TRBJ1-1, with 8 bases lining up with TRBD1. The CDR3 covers 18 residues. V gave up 0 bases and J gave up 12 bases; unmatched junction bases: 22. Germline CDR1 and CDR2: SGHDT and YYEEEE. The CDR3 spells CASSLGPYRDRSRYRTFF. The CDR3, as DNA: TGTGCCAGCAGCTTGGGGCCGTACCGGGACAGGTCGCGTTATAGGACTTTCTTT.

The V call is TRBV7-9, the J call TRBJ2-1, with TRBD2 matching over 8 bases. Looked up from germline, CDR1 is SEHNR and CDR2 is FQNEAQ (reference sequence). This CDR3 comprises 15 residues. Trimming removed 5 bases from V and 4 bases from J; junction bases left unmatched: 7. The CDR3 reads CASSPISGAYNEQFF. CDR3 nucleotides: TGTGCCAGCAGCCCGATTAGCGGGGCTTACAATGAGCAGTTCTTC.